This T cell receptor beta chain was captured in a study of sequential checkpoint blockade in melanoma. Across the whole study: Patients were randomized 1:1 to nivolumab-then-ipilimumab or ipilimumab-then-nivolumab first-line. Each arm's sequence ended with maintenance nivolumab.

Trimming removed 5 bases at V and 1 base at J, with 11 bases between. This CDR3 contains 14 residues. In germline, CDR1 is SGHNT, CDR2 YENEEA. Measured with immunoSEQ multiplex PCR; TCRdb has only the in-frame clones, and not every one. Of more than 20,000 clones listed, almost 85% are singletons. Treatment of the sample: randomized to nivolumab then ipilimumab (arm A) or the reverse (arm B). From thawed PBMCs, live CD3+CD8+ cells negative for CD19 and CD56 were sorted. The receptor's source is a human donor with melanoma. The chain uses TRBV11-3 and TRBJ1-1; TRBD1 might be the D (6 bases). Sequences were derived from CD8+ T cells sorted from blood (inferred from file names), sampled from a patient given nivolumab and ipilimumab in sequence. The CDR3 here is CASSGQGGNTEAFF. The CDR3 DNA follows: TGTGCCAGCAGCGGGCAAGGGGGGAACACTGAAGCTTTCTTT.